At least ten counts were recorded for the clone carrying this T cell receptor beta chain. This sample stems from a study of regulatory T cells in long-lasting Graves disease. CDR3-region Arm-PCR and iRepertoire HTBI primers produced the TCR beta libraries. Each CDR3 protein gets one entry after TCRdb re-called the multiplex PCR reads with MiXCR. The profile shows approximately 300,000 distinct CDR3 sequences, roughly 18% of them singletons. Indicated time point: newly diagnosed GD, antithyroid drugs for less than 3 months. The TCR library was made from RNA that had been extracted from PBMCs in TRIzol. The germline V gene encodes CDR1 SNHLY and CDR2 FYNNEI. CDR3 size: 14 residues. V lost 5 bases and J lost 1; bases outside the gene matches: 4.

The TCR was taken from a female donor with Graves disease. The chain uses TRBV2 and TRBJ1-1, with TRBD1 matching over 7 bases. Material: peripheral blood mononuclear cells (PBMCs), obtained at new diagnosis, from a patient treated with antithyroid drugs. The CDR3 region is CASSPRQGNTEAFF. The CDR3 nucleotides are TGTGCCAGCAGTCCTCGACAGGGGAACACTGAAGCTTTCTTT.